The next 29 T cell receptor beta chains were all read from a single sample in a study of blood T cell repertoires in COVID-19. The repertoire was sequenced with immunoSEQ multiplex PCR; TCRdb's copy has only in-frame clones and lacks some. The table has some 87,000 clones, 85% seen once. The material sequenced was peripheral blood. Receptors originate from a woman in her 70s with active or convalescent COVID-19.

The rearrangement uses TRBV7-2 and TRBJ1-1, with TRBD1 as a possible D gene (5 bases). Trimming left V 4 bases short and J 1 base short, with 7 bases between. CDR3 length: 13 residues. Germline CDR1 and CDR2: SGHTA and FQGNSA. The CDR3 protein is CASSSGQNTEAFF. CDR3 in DNA: TGTGCCAGCAGCTCCGGACAGAACACTGAAGCTTTCTTT.

The J gene is TRBJ2-7, the V gene TRBV28; TRBD2 agrees at 9 bases. V lost 4 bases to trimming and J lost 4 bases; unmatched junction nucleotides: 20. CDR1 and CDR2 (germline): MDHEN, SYDVKM. There are 19 residues in the CDR3. For the CDR3, the DNA is TGTGCCAGCAGTTCCCATTACAGCGGGGGGATTAATGGCAGATACGAGCAGTACTTC. Its translation: CASSSHYSGGINGRYEQYF.

The rearrangement uses TRBV7-9 and TRBJ2-6; D is perhaps TRBD1 (5 bases). Germline CDR1 is SEHNR and CDR2 is FQNEAQ (reference sequence). V lost 1 base and J lost 4, with 11 bases in between. CDR3 length equals 16 residues. The CDR3 loop is CASSLVGALGANVLTF. DNA of the CDR3: TGTGCCAGCAGCTTAGTAGGGGCTCTGGGGGCCAACGTCCTGACTTTC.

This chain uses TRBV18 with TRBJ1-1, with 10 bases aligning to TRBD1. The V gene end was trimmed by 0 bases and the J gene end by 3 bases; junction bases not matched to a gene: 4. The germline CDR1 and CDR2 sequences are KGHSH and LQKENI. The CDR3 is 16 amino acids. CDR3 coding DNA: TGTGCCAGCTCACCACCTGGGACAGGGGTGCACACTGAAGCTTTCTTT. Protein product: CASSPPGTGVHTEAFF.

This chain uses TRBV29-1 with TRBJ1-1; D unresolved. V lost 4 bases and J 1 base, leaving 7 bases between the germline ends. The germline CDR1 and CDR2 sequences are SQVTM and ANQGSEA. This CDR3 region has 12 residues. The CDR3 spells CSVGGKNTEAFF. In DNA form, the CDR3 reads TGCAGCGTTGGCGGGAAGAACACTGAAGCTTTCTTT. The complete variable domain, with remaining parts taken from reference TRBV29-1 and TRBJ1-1, reads SAVISQKPSRDICQRGTSLTIQCQVDSQVTMMFWYRQQPGQSLTLIATANQGSEATYESGFVIDKFPISRPNLTFSTLTVSNMSPEDSSIYLCSVGGKNTEAFFGQGTRLTVV.

The rearrangement links TRBV5-1 to TRBJ1-6; 8 nucleotides match TRBD1. Germline CDR1 and CDR2: SGHRS and YFSETQ. The ends lost 4 bases at V and 10 bases at J; junction bases unmatched: 10. The CDR3 consists of 15 residues. CDR3 DNA: TGCGCCAGCAGCCTATCCGGGACAGGACGGTCACCCCTCCACTTT. It yields the protein CASSLSGTGRSPLHF. The variable domain in full, completed from reference TRBV5-1 and TRBJ1-6, reads KAGVTQTPRYLIKTRGQQVTLSCSPISGHRSVSWYQQTPGQGLQFLFEYFSETQRNKGNFPGRFSGRQFSNSRSEMNVSTLELGDSALYLCASSLSGTGRSPLHFGNGTRLTVT.

The chain employs TRBV19 and TRBJ1-3; 7 nucleotides match TRBD1. V lost 7 bases to trimming and J lost 0 bases; unmatched junction nucleotides: 3. The CDR3 sequence is 14 residues long. Germline V gene sequence: CDR1 LNHDA, CDR2 SQIVND (reference sequence). CDR3 sequence (DNA): TGTGCCAGTACCGGGACAGTCTCTGGAAACACCATATATTTT. It codes for CASTGTVSGNTIYF.

This CDR3 is CASGQRGETSTDTQYF. The CDR3 bases are TGTGCCAGCGGACAGCGGGGGGAAACTAGCACAGATACGCAGTATTTT. This rearrangement joins TRBV9 to TRBJ2-3, with 9 bases matching TRBD2. The germline V gene encodes CDR1 SGDLS and CDR2 YYNGEE. The J segment lost 0 bases and the V segment lost 7 bases, leaving 9 bases of the junction unmatched. CDR3 length equals 16 residues.

This rearrangement joins TRBV4-2 to TRBJ1-5; TRBD1 matches 9 bases. Germline V gives CDR1 LGHNA, CDR2 YNFKEQ. There are 20 residues in the CDR3. Trimming removed 1 base from V and 2 bases from J; junction bases left unmatched: 15. The DNA for the CDR3 is TGTGCCAGCAGCCAAGGGACAGGGGTCGGCCCGTCGAGGGGCAATCAGCCCCAGCATTTT. Residues: CASSQGTGVGPSRGNQPQHF.

The chain recombines TRBV3-1 (or the pseudogene TRBV3-2) with TRBJ2-1; tentatively, D is TRBD1 (5 bases). CDR1 LGHDT and CDR2 YNNKEL come from the germline V gene (reference sequence). Trimming took 3 bases from V and 4 from J, leaving 10 bases between them. The CDR3 contains 14 residues. The CDR3 region is CASSQDTFYNEQFF. The CDR3 DNA is TGTGCCAGCAGCCAGGACACATTTTACAATGAGCAGTTCTTC.

This chain connects TRBV10-3 to TRBJ1-1; no clear D. The CDR3 runs to 15 residues. V gave up 0 bases and J gave up 1 base, with 9 bases separating them. Germline lookup yields CDR1 ENHRY and CDR2 SYGVKD. The CDR3 nucleotides are TGTGCCATCAGTGAGTCGTCCGGTTCGAACACTGAAGCTTTCTTT. This codes for CAISESSGSNTEAFF.

V is TRBV5-1 and J is TRBJ2-6; the D gene is possibly TRBD1 (5 bases). The CDR3 spans 18 residues. Germline-derived CDR1 and CDR2 are SGHRS and YFSETQ. The V end was cut by 4 bases, the J end by 2 bases, with 19 bases between. CDR3 residues: CASSPTPPGQTGANVLTF. The DNA of the CDR3 is TGCGCCAGCAGCCCGACACCCCCAGGACAAACTGGGGCCAACGTCCTGACTTTC.

J is TRBJ2-7 and V is TRBV6-4; 10 nucleotides agree with TRBD1. V shed 8 bases, J shed 4 bases, and the junction held 5 bases outside the gene matches. Germline loops: CDR1 MRHNA, CDR2 SNTAGT. CDR3 length equals 13 residues. CDR3 region: CASRDRGFYEQYF. DNA for the CDR3: TGTGCCAGCCGGGACAGGGGATTTTACGAGCAGTACTTC.

The V and J genes are TRBV7-6 and TRBJ2-5; D is perhaps TRBD1 (5 bases). Per the germline V gene, CDR1 is SGHVS and CDR2 is FNYEAQ. Trimming took off 1 base at V and 4 bases at J, with 16 bases between the two ends. This CDR3 is 16 amino acids long. The CDR3 here is CASSLVPSRVGETQYF. The CDR3 DNA follows: TGTGCCAGCAGCTTAGTCCCGAGCAGGGTTGGAGAGACCCAGTACTTC.

The rearrangement links TRBV7-2 to TRBJ2-1; TRBD2 matches 10 bases. The trim removed 1 base at V and 4 bases at J, leaving 4 bases unmatched. The germline gives CDR1 SGHTA, CDR2 FQGNSA. This CDR3 contains 16 residues. CDR3 region: CASSLGASGGYNEQFF. The CDR3 nucleotides are TGTGCCAGCAGCTTAGGGGCTAGCGGGGGTTACAATGAGCAGTTCTTC.

The CDR3 DNA is TGTGCCAGCAGTCCCGACAGCTACACTGAAGCTTTCTTT. Its translation: CASSPDSYTEAFF. The J gene is TRBJ1-1, the V gene TRBV6-5; a weak D match, TRBD1 (5 bases). Trimming stripped 5 bases from V and 3 bases from J, with 10 bases between. This CDR3 comprises 13 residues. CDR1 is MNHEY and CDR2 is SVGAGI in the germline V gene.

The chain uses TRBV4-2 and TRBJ2-3; D is ambiguous. Germline CDR1 and CDR2: LGHNA and YNFKEQ. V lost 0 bases and J lost 5, with 6 bases in between. CDR3 length equals 13 residues. The CDR3 is CASSQDVGDTQYF. The CDR3 DNA follows: TGTGCCAGCAGCCAAGATGTCGGAGATACGCAGTATTTT.

The chain has TRBV3-1 (or the pseudogene TRBV3-2) and TRBJ2-7, with D hard to call. Trimming pared 1 base from V and 4 bases from J, leaving 5 bases between. The CDR3 totals 12 residues. Germline-derived CDR1 and CDR2 are LGHDT and YNNKEL (reference sequence). CDR3 nucleotides: TGTGCCAGCAGCCAAGGCCGGTACGAGCAGTACTTC. Its protein product is CASSQGRYEQYF.

The J gene is TRBJ2-1, the V gene TRBV7-2; 9 bases agree with TRBD2. V lost 2 bases, J lost 0 bases, and 11 bases stayed unmatched. The CDR3 is made up of 19 amino acids. Germline V CDR1 and CDR2: SGHTA, FQGNSA. CDR3 coding DNA: TGTGCCAGCAGCTTAAGGGCGGGGGGGTTCCTTGGCTCCTACAATGAGCAGTTCTTC. It translates to CASSLRAGGFLGSYNEQFF.

In regard to this clone: Other DNA sequences in the same sample also yield this CDR3. The V and J genes are TRBV24-1 and TRBJ1-1; D is ambiguous. V was clipped by 2 bases and J by 1 base, with 10 bases between them. Germline V gene sequence: CDR1 KGHDR, CDR2 SFDVKD. This CDR3 is built from 15 residues. CDR3 bases: TGTGCCACCAGTGATTCGCGGGTGGGGAACACTGAAGCTTTCTTT. It translates to CATSDSRVGNTEAFF.

V and J are TRBV18 and TRBJ2-7; D is uncertain. The CDR3 has 13 amino acids. Germline CDR1 reads KGHSH; CDR2 reads LQKENI. V was trimmed by 4 bases and J by 5 bases, leaving 12 bases between them. As DNA, the CDR3 is TGTGCCAGCTCACATACGACATTCCACGAGCAGTACTTC. This codes for CASSHTTFHEQYF.

The chain is built from TRBV3-1 (or the pseudogene TRBV3-2) and TRBJ1-5; D is possibly TRBD1 (6 bases). Trimming left V 6 bases short and J 7 bases short, with 13 bases between. From germline, CDR1 is LGHDT and CDR2 YNNKEL (reference sequence). The CDR3 is 13 amino acids. CDR3 in amino acids: CASSPGEGQPQHF. CDR3 in DNA: TGTGCCAGCAGTCCAGGGGAGGGACAGCCCCAGCATTTT.

The rearrangement links TRBV12-3 or TRBV12-4 to TRBJ2-5, with a weak D call TRBD1 (6 bases). The germline V and J ends were trimmed by 7 bases and 4 bases, with 13 bases remaining between them. This CDR3 is built from 13 residues. This CDR3 is CASTSRGRETQYF. CDR3 bases: TGTGCCAGCACCTCCAGGGGCCGAGAGACCCAGTACTTC.

V gene TRBV7-8 combines with J gene TRBJ2-3; no reliable D call. The CDR3 is made up of 13 amino acids. Trimming pared 7 bases from V and 4 bases from J, leaving 12 bases between. Germline V gene sequence: CDR1 SGHVS, CDR2 FQNEAQ. CDR3 sequence reads: CASTRQVSDTQYF. The CDR3 DNA reads TGTGCCAGCACCCGCCAGGTTTCAGATACGCAGTATTTT. Using reference TRBV7-8 and TRBJ2-3 for the parts outside the CDR3, the full variable domain is GAGVSQSPRYKVAKRGQDVALRCDPISGHVSLFWYQQALGQGPEFLTYFQNEAQLDKSGLPSDRFFAERPEGSVSTLKIQRTQQEDSAVYLCASTRQVSDTQYFGPGTRLTVL.

The chain joins TRBV10-2 to TRBJ2-1; TRBD2 agrees at 13 bases. CDR3 length: 16 residues. Trimming took 5 bases from V and 6 from J; bases not matched to a gene: 7. Germline lookup yields CDR1 WSHSY and CDR2 SAAADI. CDR3 amino acids: CASSRSRTSGGNEQFF. Written as DNA, the CDR3 is TGCGCCAGCAGTAGATCTCGGACTAGCGGGGGCAATGAGCAGTTCTTC.

The J gene is TRBJ2-1, the V gene TRBV6-6, with a possible D match to TRBD1 (9 bases). Trimming shortened V by 11 bases and J by 4 bases, and 18 bases separated the two germline ends. The CDR3 length is 14 residues. CDR1 is MNHNY, CDR2 SVGAGI, per germline (reference sequence). The DNA of the CDR3 is TGTGCCGCGGGGGGACAGGGTCGTTACAATGAGCAGTTCTTC. Translation gives CAAGGQGRYNEQFF.

The chain has TRBV6-5 and TRBJ1-2, with TRBD1 matching over 9 bases. V gave up 0 bases and J gave up 5 bases; unmatched junction bases: 4. The germline V gene has CDR1 MNHEY and CDR2 SVGAGI. The CDR3 runs 15 residues. CDR3 loop: CASSYSKGQGYGYTF. The CDR3, as DNA: TGTGCCAGCAGTTACTCAAAGGGACAGGGTTATGGCTACACCTTC.

J is TRBJ2-2 and V is TRBV11-2; TRBD1 is a possible D gene (5 bases). Per germline, CDR1 SGHAT and CDR2 FQNNGV. The CDR3 is 13 amino acids. V was clipped by 0 bases and J by 8 bases, with 7 bases between them. CDR3 nucleotide sequence: TGTGCCAGCAGCTTAGACAGGGTTGGGGAGCTGTTTTTT. It translates to CASSLDRVGELFF. Full variable domain (rest looked up from reference TRBV11-2 and TRBJ2-2): EAGVAQSPRYKIIEKRQSVAFWCNPISGHATLYWYQQILGQGPKLLIQFQNNGVVDDSQLPKDRFSAERLKGVDSTLKIQPAKLEDSAVYLCASSLDRVGELFFGEGSRLTVL.

Here the CDR3 reads CASSYGDRGSGGYTF. The CDR3 DNA sequence: TGTGCCAGCAGTTACGGGGACAGGGGATCTGGAGGCTACACCTTC. The chain recombines TRBV6-2 or TRBV6-3 with TRBJ1-2; TRBD1 aligns across 10 bases. CDR1 MNHEY and CDR2 SVGEGT come from the germline V gene. The V and J ends lost 2 bases and 8 bases, in that order; junction bases with no gene match: 8. The CDR3 spans 15 residues.